The 8 T cell receptor beta chains below come from one sample, sequenced in a study of CD8 T cells in ankylosing spondylitis. General study points: Seemingly distinctive of ankylosing spondylitis blood was a TCR beta motif formed by eight highly homologous variants.

TCRdb redid the calling of the 5' RACE reads with MiXCR, one entry per CDR3 protein. The sample records roughly 300,000 distinct CDR3 sequences, approximately 8.2% being singletons. These receptors' targets are unknown. Sequenced material: blood, either unsorted or a sorted T cell fraction (not recorded which). These receptor sequences come from a male donor with ankylosing spondylitis.

This clonotype appeared many times. The rearrangement uses TRBV7-9 and TRBJ2-3, with D possibly TRBD2 on 6 matching bases. Germline V gives CDR1 SEHNR, CDR2 FQNEAQ (reference sequence). The CDR3 covers 14 residues. Trimming cost V 4 bases and J 2 bases, with 10 bases left between them. CDR3 sequence: CASSSGLNTDTQYF. CDR3 sequence (DNA): TGTGCCAGCAGCTCGGGACTGAACACAGATACGCAGTATTTT.

The sample holds many counts of this clonotype. The V call is TRBV20-1, the J call TRBJ1-5; 10 bases are shared with TRBD1. Germline loops: CDR1 DFQATT, CDR2 SNEGSKA (reference sequence). V lost 5 bases to trimming and J lost 1 base; unmatched junction nucleotides: 5. The CDR3 extends over 15 amino acids. The CDR3 is CSAHDRGLSNQPQHF. CDR3 nucleotides: TGCAGTGCTCATGACAGGGGGCTCAGCAATCAGCCCCAGCATTTT.

This chain uses TRBV5-1 with TRBJ2-3, with D hard to call. Germline CDR1 reads SGHRS; CDR2 reads YFSETQ. Trimming took 2 bases from V and 4 from J, leaving 14 bases between them. The CDR3 contains 15 residues. CDR3 region: CASSFSAPEADTQYF. The CDR3 nucleotides read TGCGCCAGCAGCTTCAGCGCCCCCGAGGCAGATACGCAGTATTTT.

This clonotype was found a few times. This chain's CDR3 is CSLTTGVRGELFF. In DNA form, the CDR3 reads TGCAGCTTAACGACAGGTGTTAGGGGGGAGCTGTTTTTT. The V call is TRBV29-1, the J call TRBJ2-2; D possibly corresponds to TRBD1 (6 bases). From germline, CDR1 is SQVTM and CDR2 ANQGSEA. The CDR3 totals 13 residues. Trimming cost V 8 bases and J 8 bases, with 18 bases left between them.

This clonotype was observed a handful of times. The chain joins TRBV6-5 to TRBJ1-5; a weak D match, TRBD1 (6 bases). Germline assignment: CDR1 MNHEY and CDR2 SVGAGI. The CDR3 sequence is 18 residues long. With 2 bases removed from V and 3 bases from J, the gap between germline ends came to 20 bases. CDR3 in DNA: TGTGCCAGCAGTTACGGCGGTGGGGGGGGCACAATCAATCAGCCCCAGCATTTT. Residues: CASSYGGGGGTINQPQHF.

This clonotype was seen more than once but under ten times. CDR3 sequence reads: CASSSTSAREQYF. For the CDR3, the DNA is TGTGCCAGCAGTTCGACTAGCGCCCGCGAGCAGTACTTC. V usage is TRBV4-2 and J usage is TRBJ2-7, with 8 bases that match TRBD2. The CDR3 sequence is 13 residues long. Losses at the gene ends were 6 bases for V and 6 bases for J; bases not matched to a gene: 7. Germline-derived CDR1 and CDR2 are LGHNA and YNFKEQ.

The chain has TRBV7-8 and TRBJ2-1; TRBD1 might be the D (5 bases). CDR1 is SGHVS and CDR2 is FQNEAQ in the germline V gene. CDR3 length equals 14 residues. The V and J ends lost 3 bases and 13 bases respectively, with 19 bases between them. For the CDR3, the DNA is TGTGCCAGCAGCTTCTTCGAGGACAATCCACCCCAGTTCTTC. It yields the protein CASSFFEDNPPQFF.

The sample holds many counts of this clonotype. The chain employs TRBV6-6 and TRBJ1-1, with unresolved D. Per germline, CDR1 MNHNY and CDR2 SVGAGI (reference sequence). V was trimmed by 3 bases and J by 5 bases, leaving 10 bases between them. This CDR3 has 13 amino acids. CDR3 nucleotides: TGTGCCAGCAGTTATAGTGAGGGAACTGAAGCTTTCTTT. Protein: CASSYSEGTEAFF.